This entry describes one T cell receptor (beta chain). What it binds is unknown. The V end lost 9 bases, the J end lost 0 bases, and 8 bases lay between the germline ends. The CDR3 contains 13 residues. Germline V gives CDR1 KGHSH, CDR2 LQKENI. The sample originates from a study of vaccination effects on CD4 cells after COVID-19. Study outcomes and limitations: Just 1 of 255 vaccine-induced clones in healthy recipients was cross-reactive.

Under the ViraFEST assay, PBMC were stimulated with viral peptide pools so that antigen-specific CD4+ T cells expanded. Sequencing was performed afterwards. With more than 9 days of culture completed, CD4+ T cells were isolated. Prior SARS-CoV-2 infection was absent in the vaccine recipients, as shown by negative nucleocapsid antibodies. Some 2 million PBMC were placed in each well, which was supplemented with roughly 9.1 IU/ml IL-2 and 8.5 to 10 ug/ml peptides. In the cultures, half the medium was exchanged for IL-2 medium on days 3 and 7. The table came from immunoSEQ multiplex PCR; TCRdb's copy has only in-frame clones and leaves some out. The sample shows some 69,000 clones, under 85% of them seen only once.

The receptor comes from a human donor who received a COVID-19 vaccine. Sequences were derived from CD4+ T cells from PBMCs cultured with HCoV-NL63 spike peptides, sampled before COVID-19 vaccination. V gene TRBV18 combines with J gene TRBJ2-2; D unclear. DNA for the CDR3: TGTGCCAGTGACAAGTCGAACACCGGGGAGCTGTTTTTT. The encoded protein is CASDKSNTGELFF.